This T cell receptor beta chain stems from a study of blood T cells in healthy people across ages. A second PCR, run for about 6 to 11 cycles, used a sample-barcoded 5' primer plus a J-beta primer mix. TCRdb re-analysed the 5' RACE reads in MiXCR, keeping a single row per CDR3 protein. The sample contains 1,800,000 or so distinct CDR3 sequences, approximately 39% of which appear only once. Trimming stripped 6 bases from V and 7 bases from J, with 15 bases between. CDR3 length: 14 amino acids. CDR1 and CDR2 (germline): SNHLY, FYNNEI. Sample donors were healthy Caucasian individuals that came from Russia, aged 6 to 90.

The sample taken for sequencing was blood. The clonotype comes from a human donor in good health. The chain couples TRBV2 to TRBJ2-2; D is undetermined. CDR3 nucleotides: TGTGCCAGCAGCCCAGACGGTAGGAGCGGGGAGCTGTTTTTT. This sequence encodes CASSPDGRSGELFF.